This TCR beta chain was sequenced in a study of blood T cell repertoires in COVID-19. Study information: PBMCs, B-cell-depleted T cells, or T cells were the source of the cDNA or gDNA that made up the material.

Authors' methods: Using reference gene primer amplification, nucleated cell counts were estimated. Data came from immunoSEQ multiplex PCR; TCRdb stores just in-frame clones and leaves some out. V, J and clone size reflect that table, while D and trimming were determined from the DNA. Of 230,000 or so clones in the sample, around 82% were seen once. The germline V gene has CDR1 KGHDR and CDR2 SFDVKD. This CDR3 region has 16 residues. V lost 6 bases and J lost 5; bases outside the gene matches: 10. Specimen: peripheral blood. The V and J genes are TRBV24-1 and TRBJ2-2, with TRBD1 matching 8 bases. The sequence derives from a man in his forties with active or convalescent COVID-19. In nucleotides, the CDR3 is TGTGCCACCAGTCGACCGACAGGGGAGAGGACCGGGGAGCTGTTTTTT. Translation gives CATSRPTGERTGELFF.